This TCR beta chain was identified during a study of shared clonotypes between healthy human individuals. Study-level results: Clonotype sharing across a few donors was observed for around 4.5% of naive CD4 clonotypes.

The CDR3 is 15 residues long. Between the trimmed V and J ends, which lost 0 bases and 5 bases, there was a span of 13 bases. Germline CDR1 reads WSHSY; CDR2 reads SAAADI. This clone showed up just a few times. As yet, its antigen is unknown. Each subset's genomic DNA was shared equally among a number of immunoSEQ plates. Sequencing was performed with immunoSEQ multiplex PCR; in TCRdb, only in-frame clones are kept and a portion is missing. The top ten clones hold 0.7% to 0.95% of a sample with some 1.1 million clones, around three quarters of them seen once. Specimen: memory CD4+ T cells from PBMCs. Specified subset: CD45RA-negative fraction. This TCR derives from a man aged 18 to 29 in good health. Some clones in this sample may be carry-over from other donors' samples. The V call is TRBV10-2, the J call TRBJ1-2; no reliable D call. CDR3 sequence (DNA): TGCGCCAGCAGTGAGTCGGTGTGGCGGATTTATGGCTACACCTTC. Its protein product is CASSESVWRIYGYTF.